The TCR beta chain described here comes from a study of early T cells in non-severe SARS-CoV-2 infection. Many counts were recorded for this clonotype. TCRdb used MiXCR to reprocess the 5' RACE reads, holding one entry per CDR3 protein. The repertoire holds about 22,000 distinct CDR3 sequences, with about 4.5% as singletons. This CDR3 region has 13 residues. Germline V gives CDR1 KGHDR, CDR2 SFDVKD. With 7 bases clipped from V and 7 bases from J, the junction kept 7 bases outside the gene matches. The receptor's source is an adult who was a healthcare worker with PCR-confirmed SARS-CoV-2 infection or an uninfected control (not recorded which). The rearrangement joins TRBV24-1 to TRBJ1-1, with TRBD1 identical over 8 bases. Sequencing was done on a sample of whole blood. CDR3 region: CATRAGQGREAFF. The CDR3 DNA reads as TGTGCCACCAGGGCTGGACAGGGCCGTGAAGCTTTCTTT.